These T cell receptor beta chains were read from a single sample in a study of PD-1 blockade in classical Hodgkin lymphoma. Method: immunoSEQ multiplex PCR; TCRdb's copy keeps in-frame clones and lacks some. Among 50,000 to 65,000 clones listed, 70% to 90% were seen once. Specimen: peripheral blood mononuclear cells (PBMCs), collected before the second cycle of nivolumab. The source is a human donor with classical Hodgkin lymphoma. CDR3s include the opening cysteine and the closing phenylalanine or tryptophan. The D gene is left open where the match is weak. Size is omitted from some rows. Given values are once, few, many or a class for expanded clones.

TRBJ1-4	-	-	TRBV28	TGTGCCAGCAGATCCGCCGGACAACGGTTTGAAAAACTGTTTTTT	CASRSAGQRFEKLFF
TRBJ1-1	-	-	TRBV5-1	TGCGCCAGCAGCTTAGGCTACAGGGCAGGCGCTGAAGCTTTCTTT	CASSLGYRAGAEAFF
TRBJ1-2	-	-	TRBV4-1	TGCGCCAGCAGCCAAGAAGGGTACACCTATGGCTACACCTTC	CASSQEGYTYGYTF
TRBJ2-6	-	-	TRBV7-9	TGTGCCAGCAACCTCGCGCGGGGCGACTCTGGGGCCAACGTCCTGACTTTC	CASNLARGDSGANVLTF
TRBJ2-5	-	-	TRBV5-1	TGCGCCAGCAGCTTGAACGGACCACATGAGACCCAGTACTTC	CASSLNGPHETQYF
TRBJ2-2	-	-	TRBV5-1	TGCGCCAGCAGCTTGGCGAGTAGTCCCCAAGCCGGGGAGCTGTTTTTT	CASSLASSPQAGELFF
TRBJ2-3	-	-	TRBV6-6	TGTGCCAGCAGACCCACACCAGGGTTAGCCACAGATACGCAGTATTTT	CASRPTPGLATDTQYF
TRBJ1-1	TRBD1	-	TRBV5-1	TGCGCCAGCAGCTTGGAGGGGACAGCCAGGACTGAAGCTTTCTTT	CASSLEGTARTEAFF
TRBJ1-5	-	-	TRBV5-1	TGCGCCAGCGCTGAAGGGGATTCGGGCAATCAGCCCCAGCATTTT	CASAEGDSGNQPQHF
TRBJ1-2	-	-	TRBV6-1	TGTGCCAGCAGTGAAGCGACTGTCGGCTACACCTTC	CASSEATVGYTF
TRBJ2-4	-	-	TRBV27	TGTGCCAGCAGTTTATCGGCCAAAAACATTCAGTACTTC	CASSLSAKNIQYF
TRBJ2-1	TRBD2	-	TRBV6-5	TGTGCCAGCAGCTCCGCGGGGGGTCTTCCAATTGAGCAGTTCTTC	CASSSAGGLPIEQFF
TRBJ2-3	-	-	TRBV7-8	TGTGCCAGCAGCGTGAGAATCCCAGGGACCGGGAGCACAGATACGCAGTATTTT	CASSVRIPGTGSTDTQYF
TRBJ2-3	-	-	TRBV5-4	TGTGCCAGCAGCTTGGGACAGAGCACAGATACGCAGTATTTT	CASSLGQSTDTQYF
TRBJ2-1	-	-	TRBV9	TGTGCCAGCAGCGCCCAGGGGTACAATGAGCAGTTCTTC	CASSAQGYNEQFF
TRBJ1-2	TRBD1	-	TRBV11-2	TGTGCCAGCAGCTCCAGGGGGCGCTTGGGCTATGGCTACACCTTC	CASSSRGRLGYGYTF
TRBJ1-5	-	once	TRBV6-5	TGTGCCAGCAGTTACGGGGGAAATAGCAATCAGCCCCAGCATTTT	CASSYGGNSNQPQHF
TRBJ2-3	-	-	TRBV7-2	TGTGCCACTACGATGACCCCTACCACAGATACGCAGTATTTT	CATTMTPTTDTQYF
TRBJ1-4	TRBD1	-	TRBV5-1	TGCGCCAGCAGCCTCGGGACAGGGAATGAAAAACTGTTTTTT	CASSLGTGNEKLFF
TRBJ2-2	-	-	TRBV5-1	TGCGCCAGCAGCTTGGGAGTCAGCCAGGGGACCGGGGAGCTGTTTTTT	CASSLGVSQGTGELFF
TRBJ1-4	-	-	TRBV28	TGTGCCAGCCGAGAGACTAATGAAAAACTGTTTTTT	CASRETNEKLFF
TRBJ2-7	TRBD2	few	TRBV7-9	TGTGCCAGCAGCCCTAGCGGGGGGCAGGGCGAGCAGTACTTC	CASSPSGGQGEQYF
TRBJ2-3	-	-	TRBV29-1	TGCAGCGTTGGACAGGCTACGCAGTATTTT	CSVGQATQYF
TRBJ1-5	TRBD1	-	TRBV16	TGTGCCAGCAGCCAAACCGGGACAGGGAATCAGCCCCAGCATTTT	CASSQTGTGNQPQHF
TRBJ1-1	-	once	TRBV7-9	TGTGCCAGCAGCGAACGCGCTGAAGCTTTCTTT	CASSERAEAFF